This T cell receptor (beta chain) was identified during a study of circulating CD8 cells and anti-PD-1 response in melanoma. Study at large: Nivolumab was given intravenously at 3 mg/kg every 2 weeks. Complete or partial response defined responders; stable or progressive disease, non-responders. Study-level points and caveats: TIGIT repertoires were least diverse, DNEG repertoires most diverse.

By share of the sample, this clonotype is medium-sized. Its target is not known. From live CD3+CD8+TCRalphabeta+ cells, four PD-1 and/or TIGIT subsets were sorted. TCR libraries were prepared from approximately 15 ng of total RNA with the QIAseq Immune Repertoire TCR panel. One entry per CDR3 protein, called by TCRdb with MiXCR from the reads. Of about 520 distinct CDR3 sequences listed, about a tenth are singletons. V was clipped by 4 bases and J by 15 bases, with 19 bases between them. Germline lookup yields CDR1 SGHTA and CDR2 FQGNSA. The CDR3 is 13 amino acids. The source of this sequence is a human donor with melanoma. This chain connects TRBV7-2 to TRBJ2-1; tentative D call: TRBD1 (5 bases). The source material was CD8+ T cells from PBMCs, sampled at baseline or after one month of anti-PD-1 therapy (not recorded which). In DNA form, the CDR3 reads TGTGCCAGCAGCTCAAAACAGGAGCTCCTTCGGTTCTTC. This codes for CASSSKQELLRFF.